This record covers a single TCR beta chain. Antigen unknown. No conserved phenylalanine or tryptophan is present at the end of the CDR3, so a read error is the likely explanation. This CDR3 region has 13 residues. V lost 6 bases, J lost 0 bases, and 9 bases lay in between. Germline lookup yields CDR1 SNHLY and CDR2 FYNNEI. This specimen belongs to a study of T cell repertoires in cytomegalovirus infection. Findings and caveats of the study: CMV carriers with the relevant HLA were identified by cumulative public TCR beta family frequency. In two of eight donors, the top clonotype was HLA-C-restricted CMV-specific.

A single record per CDR3 protein comes from TCRdb applying MiXCR to the reads. The sample has about 140,000 distinct CDR3 sequences; about 6.5% are singletons. The genes are TRBV2 and TRBJ2-7; D tentatively reads TRBD1 or TRBD2 (5 bases each). The sequence was collected from a human donor in good health (CMV status not recorded). Some clones in this sample may be carry-over from other donors' samples. Sequencing was done on a sample of PBMCs. As DNA, the CDR3 is TGTGCCAGCAGGCCCGGGGCCTCCTACGAGCAGTACCTC. The encoded protein is CASRPGASYEQYL.